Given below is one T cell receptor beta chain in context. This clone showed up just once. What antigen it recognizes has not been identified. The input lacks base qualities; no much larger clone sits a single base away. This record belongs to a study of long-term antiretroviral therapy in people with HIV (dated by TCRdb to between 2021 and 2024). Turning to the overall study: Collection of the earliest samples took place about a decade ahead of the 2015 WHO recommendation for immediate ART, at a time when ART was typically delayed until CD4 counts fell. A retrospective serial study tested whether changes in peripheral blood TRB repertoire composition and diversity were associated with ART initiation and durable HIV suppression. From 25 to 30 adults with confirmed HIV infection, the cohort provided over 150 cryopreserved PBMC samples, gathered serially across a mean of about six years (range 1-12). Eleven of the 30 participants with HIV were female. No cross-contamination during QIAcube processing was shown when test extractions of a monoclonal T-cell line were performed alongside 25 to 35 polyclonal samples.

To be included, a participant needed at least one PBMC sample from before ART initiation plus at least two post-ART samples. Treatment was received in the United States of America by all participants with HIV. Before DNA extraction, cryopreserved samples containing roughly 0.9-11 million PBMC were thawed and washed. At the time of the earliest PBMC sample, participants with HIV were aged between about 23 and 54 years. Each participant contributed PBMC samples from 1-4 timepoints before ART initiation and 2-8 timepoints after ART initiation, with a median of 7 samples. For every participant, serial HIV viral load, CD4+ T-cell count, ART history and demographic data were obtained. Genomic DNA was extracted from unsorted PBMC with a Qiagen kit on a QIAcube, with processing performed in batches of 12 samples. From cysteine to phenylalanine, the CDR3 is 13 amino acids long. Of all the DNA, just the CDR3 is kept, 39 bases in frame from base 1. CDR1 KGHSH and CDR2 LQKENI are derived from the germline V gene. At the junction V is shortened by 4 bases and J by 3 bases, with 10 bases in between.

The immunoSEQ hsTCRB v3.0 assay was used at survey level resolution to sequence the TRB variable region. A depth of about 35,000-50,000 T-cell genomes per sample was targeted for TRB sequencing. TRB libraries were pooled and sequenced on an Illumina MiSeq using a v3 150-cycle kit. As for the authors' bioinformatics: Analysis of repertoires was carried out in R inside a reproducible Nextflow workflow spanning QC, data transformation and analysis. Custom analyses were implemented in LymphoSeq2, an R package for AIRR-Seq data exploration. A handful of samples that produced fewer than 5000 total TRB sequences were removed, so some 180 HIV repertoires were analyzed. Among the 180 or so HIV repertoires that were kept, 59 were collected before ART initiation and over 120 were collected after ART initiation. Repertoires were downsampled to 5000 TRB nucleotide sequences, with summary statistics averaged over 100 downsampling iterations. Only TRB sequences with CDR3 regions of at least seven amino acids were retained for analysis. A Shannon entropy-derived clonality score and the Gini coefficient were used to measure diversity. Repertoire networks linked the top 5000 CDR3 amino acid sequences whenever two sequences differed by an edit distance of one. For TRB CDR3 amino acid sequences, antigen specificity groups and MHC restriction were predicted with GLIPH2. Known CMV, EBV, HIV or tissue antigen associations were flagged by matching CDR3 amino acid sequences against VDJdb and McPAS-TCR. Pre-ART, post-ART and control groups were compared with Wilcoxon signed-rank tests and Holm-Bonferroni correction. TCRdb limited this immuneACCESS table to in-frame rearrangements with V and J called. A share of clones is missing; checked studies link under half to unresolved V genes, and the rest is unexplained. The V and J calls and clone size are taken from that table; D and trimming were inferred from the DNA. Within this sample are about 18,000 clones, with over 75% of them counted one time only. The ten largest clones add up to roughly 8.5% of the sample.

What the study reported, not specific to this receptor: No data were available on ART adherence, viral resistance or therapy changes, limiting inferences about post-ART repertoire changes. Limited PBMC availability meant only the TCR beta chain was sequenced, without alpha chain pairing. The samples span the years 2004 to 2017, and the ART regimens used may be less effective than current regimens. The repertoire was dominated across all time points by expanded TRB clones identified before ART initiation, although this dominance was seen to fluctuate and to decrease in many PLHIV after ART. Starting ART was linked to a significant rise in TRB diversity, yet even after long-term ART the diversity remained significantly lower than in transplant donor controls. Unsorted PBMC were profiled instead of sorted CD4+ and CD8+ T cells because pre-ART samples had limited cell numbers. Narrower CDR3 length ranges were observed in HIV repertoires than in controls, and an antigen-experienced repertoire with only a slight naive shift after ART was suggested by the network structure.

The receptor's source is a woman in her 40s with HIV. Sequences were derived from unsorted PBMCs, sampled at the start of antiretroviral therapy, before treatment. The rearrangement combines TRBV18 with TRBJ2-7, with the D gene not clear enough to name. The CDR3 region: CASSLGRSYEQYF. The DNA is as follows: TGTGCCAGCTCACTCGGCAGGAGCTACGAGCAGTACTTC. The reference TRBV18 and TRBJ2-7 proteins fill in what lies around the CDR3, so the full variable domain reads NAGVMQNPRHLVRRRGQEARLRCSPMKGHSHVYWYRQLPEEGLKFMVYLQKENIIDESGMPKERFSAEFPKEGPSILRIQQVVRGDSAAYFCASSLGRSYEQYFGPGTRLTVT.